These T cell receptor beta chains were read from a single sample in a study of T-cell reconstitution after alpha-beta-depleted transplantation in children. TCRdb re-derived calls from the PCR reads in MiXCR, one entry per CDR3 protein. The profile covers about 980,000 distinct CDR3 sequences, with less than 30% appearing a single time and about 28% taken by the ten largest. Material: PBMCs, mostly from graft donor cells, obtained 360 days after TCRalphabeta/CD19-depleted stem cell transplant. These receptors all stem from a boy in the first two years of life who had a stem cell transplant for SCID, so the T cells may come from the graft donor. Both conserved end residues are part of each CDR3.

TRBV28,TRBJ1-1,CASSHFRADVEAFF
TRBV15,TRBJ2-1,CATSRETGAYNEQFF
TRBV5-1,TRBJ2-3,CASSSSDRPRTDTQYF
TRBV29-1,TRBJ1-2,CSADQSDYGYTF
TRBV20-1,TRBJ2-5,CSADRVLSDEAQYF
TRBV5-1,TRBJ1-1,CASSYLLNTEAFF
TRBV12-3/TRBV12-4,TRBJ2-7,CASSFPGSGEQYF
TRBV24-1,TRBJ2-2,CATSDPRQVTGELFF
TRBV6-1,TRBJ1-2,CASIGDSYGYTF
TRBV18,TRBJ2-3,CASSPRGLIGGSTDTQYF
TRBV4-3,TRBJ2-5,CASSEGQKETQYF
TRBV7-6,TRBJ1-5,CASSDGTGLGNQPQHF
TRBV5-6,TRBJ2-2,CASTPYGRRTGELFF
TRBV12-3/TRBV12-4,TRBJ2-7,CASSFGTGDGEQYF
TRBV11-2,TRBJ2-3,CASSPLSPDLPDTQYF
TRBV12-3/TRBV12-4,TRBJ2-1,CASSFPGRGGVLNEQFF
TRBV10-3,TRBJ1-1,CAISEPLGGRGTEAFF
TRBV6-5,TRBJ1-3,CASHQGSSGNTIYF
TRBV5-1,TRBJ2-7,CASSSTGASSYEQYF
TRBV27,TRBJ2-1,CASRGAPYNEQFF
TRBV29-1,TRBJ1-4,CSVGDRGEKLFF
TRBV2,TRBJ2-5,CASRRTSGGQHQETQYF
TRBV4-1,TRBJ2-7,CASRVGPRAYEQYF
TRBV29-1,TRBJ2-1,CSARGGDFGYNEQFF
TRBV28,TRBJ2-7,CASSFWGVGDSSSYEQYF
TRBV5-1,TRBJ1-1,CASSLQGELEAFF
TRBV5-1,TRBJ2-5,CASSLEGWETQYF
TRBV19,TRBJ1-5,CASSQTGTGQPQHF
TRBV7-2,TRBJ1-1,CASSLPGTGRGEAFF
TRBV4-3,TRBJ2-3,CASSQGTGGFTDTQYF
TRBV7-2,TRBJ2-7,CASSLIQAYEQYF
TRBV30,TRBJ1-1,CAWRDPRGAFF
TRBV25-1,TRBJ2-1,CASSESPRPRVYNEQFF
TRBV7-6,TRBJ2-2,CASSSGQHTGELFF
TRBV20-1,TRBJ2-3,CSANRGLADTQYF
TRBV12-3/TRBV12-4,TRBJ1-2,CASSRTGNRANYGYTF
TRBV20-1,TRBJ2-7,CSATSGLALYEQYF
TRBV6-1,TRBJ2-1,CATAWGGLSYNEQFF
TRBV6-5,TRBJ1-1,CASSYSDGRNTEAFF
TRBV12-3/TRBV12-4,TRBJ2-7,CASSLAGGPYEQYF
TRBV6-5,TRBJ1-1,CASSYQQPMNTEAFF
TRBV20-1,TRBJ2-5,CSARIPGTHKETQYF
TRBV12-3/TRBV12-4,TRBJ2-5,CASSLTGLAGQETQYF
TRBV5-1,TRBJ2-3,CASSHTSGGLTDTQYF
TRBV5-1,TRBJ1-4,CASSRVGPSNEKLFF
TRBV27,TRBJ2-3,CASSLSRGGPDTQYF
TRBV20-1,TRBJ1-1,CSARDPNRVNTEAFF
TRBV10-3,TRBJ2-1,CATQNPSNGYNEQFF
TRBV7-2,TRBJ2-3,CASSAERLAGGDTQYF
TRBV28,TRBJ2-7,CASSFRQGALRAYEQYF
TRBV2,TRBJ1-1,CASTDRVSVTEAFF
TRBV20-1,TRBJ2-7,CSAMDRDFTYEQYF